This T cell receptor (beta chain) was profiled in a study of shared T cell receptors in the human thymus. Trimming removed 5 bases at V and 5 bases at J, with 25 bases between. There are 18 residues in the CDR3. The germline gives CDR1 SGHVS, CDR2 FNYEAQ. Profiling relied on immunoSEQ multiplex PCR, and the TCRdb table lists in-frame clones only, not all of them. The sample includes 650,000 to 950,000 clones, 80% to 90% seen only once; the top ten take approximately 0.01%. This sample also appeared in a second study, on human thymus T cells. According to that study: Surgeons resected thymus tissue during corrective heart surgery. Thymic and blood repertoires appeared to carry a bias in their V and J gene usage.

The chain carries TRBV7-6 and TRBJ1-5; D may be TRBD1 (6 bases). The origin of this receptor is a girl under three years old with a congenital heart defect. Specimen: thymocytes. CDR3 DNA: TGTGCCAGCAGCCCAAGCCCGCTTAAACAGGGTCAAGATCAGCCCCAGCATTTT. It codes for CASSPSPLKQGQDQPQHF.